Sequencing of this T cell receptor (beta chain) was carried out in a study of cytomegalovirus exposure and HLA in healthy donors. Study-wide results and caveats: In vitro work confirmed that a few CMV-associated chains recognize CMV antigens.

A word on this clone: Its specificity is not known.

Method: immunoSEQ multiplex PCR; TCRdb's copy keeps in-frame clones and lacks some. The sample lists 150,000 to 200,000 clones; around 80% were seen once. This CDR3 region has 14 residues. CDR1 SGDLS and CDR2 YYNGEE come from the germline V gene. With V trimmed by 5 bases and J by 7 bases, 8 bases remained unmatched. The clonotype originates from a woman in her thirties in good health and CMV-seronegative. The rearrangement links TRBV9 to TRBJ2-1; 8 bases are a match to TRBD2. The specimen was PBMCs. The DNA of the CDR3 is TGTGCCAGCAGGAACCGCGCTAGCGGGAATGAGCAGTTCTTC. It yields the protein CASRNRASGNEQFF.